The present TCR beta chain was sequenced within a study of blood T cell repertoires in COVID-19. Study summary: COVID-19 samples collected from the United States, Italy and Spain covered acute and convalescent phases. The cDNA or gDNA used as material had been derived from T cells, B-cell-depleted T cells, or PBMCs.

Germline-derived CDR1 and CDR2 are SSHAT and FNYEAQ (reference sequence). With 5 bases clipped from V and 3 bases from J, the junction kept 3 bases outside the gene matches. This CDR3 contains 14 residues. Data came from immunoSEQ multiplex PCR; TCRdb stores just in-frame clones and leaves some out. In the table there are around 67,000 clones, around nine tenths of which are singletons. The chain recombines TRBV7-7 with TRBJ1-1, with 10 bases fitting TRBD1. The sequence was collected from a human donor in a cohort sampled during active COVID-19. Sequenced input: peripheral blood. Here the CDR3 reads CASSAGTGDTEAFF. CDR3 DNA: TGTGCCAGCAGCGCCGGGACAGGGGACACTGAAGCTTTCTTT.